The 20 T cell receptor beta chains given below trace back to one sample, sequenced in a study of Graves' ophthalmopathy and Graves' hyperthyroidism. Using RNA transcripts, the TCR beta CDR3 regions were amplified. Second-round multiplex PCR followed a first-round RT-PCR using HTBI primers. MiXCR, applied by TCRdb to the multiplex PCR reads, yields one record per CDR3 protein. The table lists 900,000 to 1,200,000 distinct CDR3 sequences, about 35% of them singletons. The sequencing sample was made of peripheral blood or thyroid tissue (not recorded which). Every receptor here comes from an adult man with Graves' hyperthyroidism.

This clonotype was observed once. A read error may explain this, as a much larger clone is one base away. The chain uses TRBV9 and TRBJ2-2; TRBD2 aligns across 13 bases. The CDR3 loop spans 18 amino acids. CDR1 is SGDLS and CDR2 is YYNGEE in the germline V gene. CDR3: CGSSVAPPRTSGGGELFF. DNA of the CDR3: TGTGGCAGCAGCGTAGCTCCCCCTCGGACTAGCGGGGGCGGGGAGCTGTTTTTT.

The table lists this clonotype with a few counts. The CDR3 loop is CATSLGSGQETQYF. The CDR3 bases are TGTGCCACCTCCCTGGGTAGCGGACAAGAGACCCAGTACTTC. V gene TRBV10-3 combines with J gene TRBJ2-5; tentatively, D is TRBD2 (6 bases). The CDR3 is 14 amino acids. The V and J ends lost 10 bases and 2 bases respectively, with 17 bases between them. Germline V gives CDR1 ENHRY, CDR2 SYGVKD.

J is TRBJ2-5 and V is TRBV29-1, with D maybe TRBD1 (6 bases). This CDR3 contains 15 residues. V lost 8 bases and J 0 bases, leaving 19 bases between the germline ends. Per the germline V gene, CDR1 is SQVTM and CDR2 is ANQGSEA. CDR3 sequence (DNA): TGCAGCCAAGTTAACACAGGGACGTACCAAGAGACCCAGTACTTC. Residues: CSQVNTGTYQETQYF.

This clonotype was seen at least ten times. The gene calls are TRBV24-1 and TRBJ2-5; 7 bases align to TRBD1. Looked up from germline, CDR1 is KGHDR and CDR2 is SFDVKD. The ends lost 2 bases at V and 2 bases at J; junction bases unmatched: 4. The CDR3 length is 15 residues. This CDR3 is CATSDSTGMQETQYF. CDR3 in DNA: TGTGCCACCAGTGATTCGACAGGGATGCAAGAGACCCAGTACTTC.

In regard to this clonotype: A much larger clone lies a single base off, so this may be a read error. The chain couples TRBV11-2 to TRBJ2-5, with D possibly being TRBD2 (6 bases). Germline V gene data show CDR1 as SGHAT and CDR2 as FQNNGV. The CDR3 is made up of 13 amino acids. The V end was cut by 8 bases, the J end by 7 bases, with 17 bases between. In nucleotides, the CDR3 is TGTGCCAGCCTAACCCGAGTGGGAGGGACCCAGTACTTC. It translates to CASLTRVGGTQYF.

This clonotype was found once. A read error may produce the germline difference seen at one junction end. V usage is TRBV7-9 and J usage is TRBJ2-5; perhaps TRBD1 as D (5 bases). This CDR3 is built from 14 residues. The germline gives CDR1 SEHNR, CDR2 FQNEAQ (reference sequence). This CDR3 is CASSLAGAGETQHF. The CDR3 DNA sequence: TGTGCCAGCAGCTTAGCAGGGGCCGGTGAGACCCAGCACTTC.

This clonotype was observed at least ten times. The CDR3 nucleotides read TGTGCCAGCAGCTCCAGGGGCGGCCAGCCCCAGCATTTT. It translates to CASSSRGGQPQHF. This sequence joins TRBV11-2 and TRBJ1-5; possibly TRBD1 for D (6 bases). Germline V CDR1 and CDR2: SGHAT, FQNNGV. V gave up 4 bases and J gave up 7 bases, with 11 bases separating them. CDR3 size: 13 residues.

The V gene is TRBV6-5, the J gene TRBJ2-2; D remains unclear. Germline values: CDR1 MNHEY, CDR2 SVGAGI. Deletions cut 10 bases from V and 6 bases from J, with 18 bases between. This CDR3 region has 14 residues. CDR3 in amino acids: CATTQFQNAGELFF. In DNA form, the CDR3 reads TGTGCCACAACCCAGTTCCAGAATGCCGGGGAGCTGTTTTTT.

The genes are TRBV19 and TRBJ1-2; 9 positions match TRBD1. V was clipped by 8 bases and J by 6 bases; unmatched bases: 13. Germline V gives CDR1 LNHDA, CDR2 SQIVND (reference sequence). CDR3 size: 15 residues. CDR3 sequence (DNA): TGTGCCAGTCACAGGGGGCTTCATACTAGGGATGGCTACACCTTC. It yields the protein CASHRGLHTRDGYTF.

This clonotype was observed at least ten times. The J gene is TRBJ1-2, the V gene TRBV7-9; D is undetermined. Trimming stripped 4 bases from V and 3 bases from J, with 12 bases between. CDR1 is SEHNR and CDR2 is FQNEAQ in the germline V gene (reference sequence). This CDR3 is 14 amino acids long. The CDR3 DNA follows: TGTGCCAGCAGCTCAGGACGACTGCACTATGGCTACACCTTC. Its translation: CASSSGRLHYGYTF.

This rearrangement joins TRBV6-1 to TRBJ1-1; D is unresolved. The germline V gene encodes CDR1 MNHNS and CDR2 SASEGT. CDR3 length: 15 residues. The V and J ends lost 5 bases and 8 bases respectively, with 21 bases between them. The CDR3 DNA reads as TGTGCCAGCAGTTACGGCGGGAGAACGGAGACCGAAGCTTTCTTT. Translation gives CASSYGGRTETEAFF.

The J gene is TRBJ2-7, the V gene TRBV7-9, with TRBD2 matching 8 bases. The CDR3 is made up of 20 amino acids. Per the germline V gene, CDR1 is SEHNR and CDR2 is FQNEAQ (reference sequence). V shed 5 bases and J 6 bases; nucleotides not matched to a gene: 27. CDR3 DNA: TGTGCCAGCAGCCGGCTACCATCGGAGGGCCTAGCGGGTCGCTTTCTCGAGCAGTACTTC. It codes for CASSRLPSEGLAGRFLEQYF.

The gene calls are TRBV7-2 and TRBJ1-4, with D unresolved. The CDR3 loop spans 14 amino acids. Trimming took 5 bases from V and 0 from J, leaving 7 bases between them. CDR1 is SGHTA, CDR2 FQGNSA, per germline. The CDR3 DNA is TGTGCCAGCAGCGTCCAGGCAACTAATGAAAAACTGTTTTTT. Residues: CASSVQATNEKLFF.

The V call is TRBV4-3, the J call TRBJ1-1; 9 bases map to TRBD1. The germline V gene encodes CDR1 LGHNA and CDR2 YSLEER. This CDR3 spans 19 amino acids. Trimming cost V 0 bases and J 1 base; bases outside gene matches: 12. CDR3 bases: TGCGCCAGCAGCCAAGATAGGATAGGACAGGGGATGTGGAACACTGAAGCTTTCTTT. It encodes CASSQDRIGQGMWNTEAFF.

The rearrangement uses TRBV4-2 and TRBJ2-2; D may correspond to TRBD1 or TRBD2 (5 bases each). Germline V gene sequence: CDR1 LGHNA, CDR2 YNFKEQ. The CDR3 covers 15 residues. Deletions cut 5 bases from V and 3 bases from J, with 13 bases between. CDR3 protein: CASSIPGADTGELFF. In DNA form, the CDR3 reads TGTGCCAGCAGCATCCCCGGGGCCGACACCGGGGAGCTGTTTTTT.

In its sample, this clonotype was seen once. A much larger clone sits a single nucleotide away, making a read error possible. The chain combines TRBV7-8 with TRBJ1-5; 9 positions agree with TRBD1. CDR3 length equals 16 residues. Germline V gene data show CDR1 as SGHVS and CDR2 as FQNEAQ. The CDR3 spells CASSRDGQGINQLQHF. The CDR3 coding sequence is TGTGCCAGCAGCCGAGATGGACAGGGGATCAATCAGCTCCAGCATTTT.

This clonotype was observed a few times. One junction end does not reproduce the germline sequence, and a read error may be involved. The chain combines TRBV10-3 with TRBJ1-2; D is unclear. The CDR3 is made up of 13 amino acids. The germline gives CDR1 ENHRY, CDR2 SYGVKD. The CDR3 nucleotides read TGTGCCAGCAGTGAAGTTCAGGAAGTTGGCTACACCTTC. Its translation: CASSEVQEVGYTF.

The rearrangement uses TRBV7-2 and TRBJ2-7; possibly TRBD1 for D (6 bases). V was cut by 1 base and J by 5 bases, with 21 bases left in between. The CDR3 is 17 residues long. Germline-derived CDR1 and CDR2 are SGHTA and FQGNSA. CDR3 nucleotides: TGTGCCAGCAGCTTAGAGGGAATAAGTCAGGGGTTCGACGAGCAGTACTTC. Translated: CASSLEGISQGFDEQYF.

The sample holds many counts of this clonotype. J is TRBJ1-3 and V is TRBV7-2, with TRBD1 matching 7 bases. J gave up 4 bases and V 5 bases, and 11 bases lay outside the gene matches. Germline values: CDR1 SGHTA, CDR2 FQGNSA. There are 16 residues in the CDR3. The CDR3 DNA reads TGTGCCAGCAGCCCGGGAAAGGGGGCGCGGGGAAACACCATATATTTT. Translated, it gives CASSPGKGARGNTIYF.

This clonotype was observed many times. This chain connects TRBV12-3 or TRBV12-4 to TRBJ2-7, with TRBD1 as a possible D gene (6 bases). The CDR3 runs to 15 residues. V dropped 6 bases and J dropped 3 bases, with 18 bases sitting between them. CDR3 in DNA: TGTGCCAGCAGCCAAAGGACAGCCGAACTCTACGAGCAGTACTTC. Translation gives CASSQRTAELYEQYF.